These 26 T cell receptor beta chains were all obtained from the same sample, sequenced in a study of T-cell memory formation after mild COVID-19. In TCRdb, the 5' RACE reads were re-called with MiXCR into one record per CDR3 protein. The data show 150,000 to 200,000 distinct CDR3 sequences, under 14% seen once. The material sequenced was PBMCs or a T cell subset sorted from them (not recorded which). Every receptor here comes from a man aged 18 to 29 who had mild COVID-19 (a few samples of this study predate the infection). Cell type and time point are not known.

This clonotype has more than one count but fewer than ten. The J gene is TRBJ2-1, the V gene TRBV29-1; possible D gene TRBD2, 5 bases. V dropped 4 bases and J dropped 7 bases, with 11 bases sitting between them. This CDR3 region has 12 residues. In germline, CDR1 is SQVTM, CDR2 ANQGSEA. The CDR3 spells CSVGGYRNEQFF. The CDR3 DNA sequence: TGCAGCGTTGGAGGGTATAGGAATGAGCAGTTCTTC.

This clonotype showed up many times. The chain recombines TRBV11-1 with TRBJ2-1; 7 bases align to TRBD2. There are 17 residues in the CDR3. The germline CDR1 and CDR2 sequences are SGHAT and FQDESV (reference sequence). J lost 6 bases, V lost 5 bases, and 16 bases had no gene match. The CDR3 DNA is TGTGCCAGCAGCCCATTCAGCGGGACGGGTCGATTCAATGAGCAGTTCTTC. Its translation is CASSPFSGTGRFNEQFF.

The chain combines TRBV10-3 with TRBJ2-7, with 7 nucleotides matching TRBD2. Germline loops: CDR1 ENHRY, CDR2 SYGVKD. With 0 bases clipped from V and 3 bases from J, the junction kept 5 bases outside the gene matches. CDR3 size: 15 residues. The DNA for the CDR3 is TGTGCCATCAGTGAGTCGTTTCCGGGGGGCTACGAGCAGTACTTC. Its translation: CAISESFPGGYEQYF.

The rearrangement uses TRBV7-9 and TRBJ1-5; possible D gene TRBD1, 6 bases. Germline V gene data show CDR1 as SEHNR and CDR2 as FQNEAQ (reference sequence). V was trimmed by 5 bases and J by 6 bases, leaving 14 bases between them. The CDR3 contains 14 residues. The CDR3 spells CASSRIETGQPQHF. CDR3 DNA sequence: TGTGCCAGCAGCCGTATCGAGACAGGTCAGCCCCAGCATTTT.

This clonotype was detected a few times. The junction shows a germline mismatch at one end, possibly a read error. The gene calls are TRBV6-5 and TRBJ2-5; D gene unclear. The CDR3 runs 12 residues. From germline, CDR1 is MNHEY and CDR2 SVGAGI. The CDR3 region is CATSAGLETQYF. CDR3 DNA sequence: TGTGCCACCAGTGCAGGCTTGGAGACCCAGTACTTC.

This clonotype was found many times. V usage is TRBV5-1 and J usage is TRBJ2-3; unclear D gene. From germline, CDR1 is SGHRS and CDR2 YFSETQ. This CDR3 spans 14 amino acids. The V end lost 3 bases, the J end lost 9 bases, and 17 bases lay between the germline ends. CDR3 loop: CASSSQGPAGTQYF. The DNA of the CDR3 is TGCGCCAGCAGCTCCCAAGGTCCGGCAGGAACGCAGTATTTT.

This clonotype was seen repeatedly, ten times or more. The V call is TRBV18, the J call TRBJ2-7, with D perhaps matching TRBD1 (7 bases). CDR3 length: 13 residues. V lost 6 bases and J lost 5, with 14 bases in between. The germline V gene has CDR1 KGHSH and CDR2 LQKENI. The CDR3 nucleotides are TGTGCCAGCTCTCAGACAGGGAGGAACGAGCAGTACGTC. This codes for CASSQTGRNEQYV.

The chain carries TRBV7-8 and TRBJ1-1, with a tentative D call TRBD1 (6 bases). Germline CDR1 and CDR2: SGHVS and FQNEAQ. The V end lost 2 bases, the J end lost 10 bases, and 17 bases lay between the germline ends. The CDR3 runs 14 residues. The CDR3 nucleotides read TGTGCCAGCAGCTTAACGTCTCGGGGGGCTGGAGCTTTCTTT. Amino acid sequence: CASSLTSRGAGAFF.

The V call is TRBV25-1, the J call TRBJ2-3, with 9 bases lining up with TRBD1. V was clipped by 7 bases and J by 3 bases; unmatched bases: 11. The CDR3 consists of 16 residues. Per the germline V gene, CDR1 is MGHDK and CDR2 is SYGVNS. This CDR3 reads CASTPLRGQGTDTQYF. CDR3 bases: TGTGCCAGCACTCCCTTGCGGGGACAGGGAACAGATACGCAGTATTTT.

The gene calls are TRBV20-1 and TRBJ2-3; TRBD1 might be the D (6 bases). CDR1 and CDR2 from the germline V gene are DFQATT and SNEGSKA (reference sequence). Trimming pared 3 bases from V and 1 base from J, leaving 11 bases between. The CDR3 consists of 14 residues. CDR3 sequence reads: CSARLPGGTDTQYF. DNA of the CDR3: TGCAGTGCTAGGCTTCCAGGGGGCACAGATACGCAGTATTTT.

V and J are TRBV6-2 or TRBV6-3 and TRBJ2-5; D perhaps matches TRBD2 (6 bases). V lost 5 bases to trimming and J lost 4 bases, with 14 bases between them. Germline-derived CDR1 and CDR2 are MNHEY and SVGEGT. The CDR3 is made up of 14 amino acids. CDR3 coding DNA: TGTGCCAGCAGTATGGAGGGAGGCATAGAGACCCAGTACTTC. Protein: CASSMEGGIETQYF.

The chain uses TRBV20-1 and TRBJ2-5; 8 nucleotides agree with TRBD1. Germline V CDR1 and CDR2: DFQATT, SNEGSKA (reference sequence). Trimming at V came to 0 bases and at J to 5 bases, leaving 5 bases not matched to a gene. CDR3 length: 14 residues. CDR3 DNA sequence: TGCAGTGCTAGAGACGCAGGGGGCGCGGAGACCCAGTACTTC. Translated: CSARDAGGAETQYF.

This clonotype was seen repeatedly, ten times or more. CDR3 amino acids: CSVEVGPQDTQYF. The CDR3 DNA sequence: TGCAGCGTTGAAGTGGGACCTCAAGATACGCAGTATTTT. The J gene is TRBJ2-3, the V gene TRBV29-1; TRBD1 or TRBD2 may be the D gene (5 bases each). The germline CDR1 and CDR2 sequences are SQVTM and ANQGSEA. V gave up 1 base and J gave up 5 bases, with 10 bases separating them. The CDR3 extends over 13 amino acids.

The chain joins TRBV4-1 to TRBJ2-7; 7 bases map to TRBD2. The V gene end was trimmed by 3 bases and the J gene end by 3 bases; junction bases not matched to a gene: 8. Germline V lookup: CDR1 MGHRA, CDR2 YSYEKL. CDR3 size: 15 residues. CDR3 sequence reads: CASSHPSGLDYEQYF. In DNA, the CDR3 is TGCGCCAGCAGCCACCCTAGCGGTCTCGACTACGAGCAGTACTTC.

This clonotype was picked up a small number of times. V gene TRBV6-5 combines with J gene TRBJ1-2; TRBD1 matches 10 bases. CDR1 is MNHEY, CDR2 SVGAGI, per germline. After removal of 5 bases from V and 7 bases from J, the junction contained 10 bases not matched to a gene. CDR3 length equals 15 residues. Here the CDR3 DNA reads TGTGCCAGCAGTAACACCGGACAGGGGGAGGCTGGCTACACCTTC. It yields the protein CASSNTGQGEAGYTF.

J is TRBJ1-5 and V is TRBV12-3 or TRBV12-4; D gene unclear. The V and J ends lost 6 bases and 9 bases respectively, with 21 bases between them. The CDR3 spans 15 residues. CDR3: CASSQAASGESPQHF. The CDR3, as DNA: TGTGCCAGCAGCCAGGCCGCCAGTGGGGAGTCGCCCCAGCATTTT.

The chain recombines TRBV6-5 with TRBJ1-3; TRBD1 might be the D (5 bases). V lost 6 bases to trimming and J lost 0 bases, with 9 bases between them. Per the germline V gene, CDR1 is MNHEY and CDR2 is SVGAGI. The CDR3 consists of 14 residues. CDR3 in amino acids: CASSTGSSGNTIYF. In DNA, the CDR3 is TGTGCCAGCAGCACAGGTAGCTCTGGAAACACCATATATTTT.

This clonotype was seen more than once but under ten times. The chain combines TRBV5-1 with TRBJ2-6; unclear D gene. The V and J ends lost 6 bases and 4 bases respectively, with 11 bases between them. Germline loops: CDR1 SGHRS, CDR2 YFSETQ. This CDR3 spans 14 amino acids. This chain's CDR3 is CASKDGWGANVLTF. In DNA, the CDR3 is TGCGCCAGCAAGGACGGCTGGGGGGCCAACGTCCTGACTTTC.

This clonotype was seen a handful of times. This chain links TRBV7-9 with TRBJ1-1, with no clear D. This CDR3 region has 15 residues. With 1 base removed from V and 0 bases from J, the gap between germline ends came to 9 bases. Germline V gene data show CDR1 as SEHNR and CDR2 as FQNEAQ (reference sequence). The CDR3 sequence is CASSLVGRMNTEAFF. DNA of the CDR3: TGTGCCAGCAGCTTAGTTGGCAGGATGAACACTGAAGCTTTCTTT.

This clonotype was counted between two and nine times. The genes are TRBV3-1 and TRBJ1-2; D may be TRBD1 (5 bases). Germline-derived CDR1 and CDR2 are LGHDT and YNNKEL (reference sequence). The CDR3 has 14 amino acids. The V gene lost 1 base and the J gene lost 3 bases, with 9 bases spanning the gap. CDR3 residues: CASSQGGGDYGYTF. The DNA of the CDR3 is TGTGCCAGCAGCCAAGGTGGGGGAGACTATGGCTACACCTTC.

This clonotype was recorded a few times. V usage is TRBV4-2 and J usage is TRBJ1-5; D ambiguous. Trimming pared 3 bases from V and 3 bases from J, leaving 9 bases between. This CDR3 spans 14 amino acids. CDR1 is LGHNA, CDR2 YNFKEQ, per germline. The CDR3 protein is CASSQGGVNQPQHF. CDR3 sequence (DNA): TGTGCCAGCAGCCAGGGAGGTGTCAATCAGCCCCAGCATTTT.

This clonotype was recorded at least ten times. The chain recombines TRBV7-6 with TRBJ2-6; D ambiguous. Per germline, CDR1 SGHVS and CDR2 FNYEAQ. V lost 4 bases and J lost 2, with 18 bases in between. The CDR3 loop spans 18 amino acids. The CDR3 bases are TGTGCCAGCAGCTATACCCTAAGTCCGGCTCCTGGGGCCAACGTCCTGACTTTC. Residues: CASSYTLSPAPGANVLTF.

In its sample, this clonotype was seen a few times. The V and J genes are TRBV7-2 and TRBJ1-2; no clear D gene. CDR3 length equals 13 residues. The germline CDR1 and CDR2 sequences are SGHTA and FQGNSA. V shed 2 bases and J shed 7 bases, with 11 bases lying between them. The CDR3 sequence is CASSLYRSSGYTF. The CDR3 DNA reads TGTGCCAGCAGCTTATATCGATCGAGTGGCTACACCTTC.

This clonotype was counted ten times or more. At one end the junction does not follow the germline gene, possibly because of a read error. V and J are TRBV7-7 and TRBJ2-1; D is unresolved. Germline V gives CDR1 SSHAT, CDR2 FNYEAQ (reference sequence). This CDR3 is 13 amino acids long. Here the CDR3 DNA reads TGTGCTAGCAGCCCGGGCCATGACAATGAGCAGTTCTTC. Translating gives CASSPGHDNEQFF.

This clonotype has more than one count but fewer than ten. J is TRBJ2-2 and V is TRBV5-4; 10 positions agree with TRBD1. The V gene's germline CDR1 is SGHNT and CDR2 YYREEE (reference sequence). This CDR3 is 15 amino acids long. J was trimmed by 5 bases and V by 4 bases; bases with no gene match: 5. The CDR3 bases are TGTGCCAGCAGCGCGACAGGGGGCGTAACCGGGGAGCTGTTTTTT. Protein product: CASSATGGVTGELFF.

This clonotype appeared a few times. The J gene is TRBJ1-2, the V gene TRBV4-3, with D possibly being TRBD1 (6 bases). Germline lookup yields CDR1 LGHNA and CDR2 YSLEER. Trimming cost V 1 base and J 0 bases, with 9 bases left between them. The CDR3 spans 15 residues. The CDR3 spells CASSQGTAPNYGYTF. In nucleotides, the CDR3 is TGCGCCAGCAGCCAAGGGACAGCACCTAACTATGGCTACACCTTC.